A single sample gave rise to the 22 T cell receptor beta chains below, sequenced in a study of CD8 T cells in Susac syndrome. Random-hexamer reverse transcription was applied to about 0.45 to 1 ug RNA. TCRdb reprocessed the immunoSEQ multiplex PCR reads via MiXCR and lists one record per CDR3 protein. The table has roughly 70,000 distinct CDR3 sequences, over 95% seen once. Source material: CD4+ T cells from PBMCs. Receptors originate from a human donor with multiple sclerosis.

The genes are TRBV18 and TRBJ2-7; D is unclear. The CDR3 has 14 residues. V was pared by 3 bases and J by 1 base, with 10 bases between. Germline-derived CDR1 and CDR2 are KGHSH and LQKENI. In DNA, the CDR3 is TGTGCCAGCTCACCCGGCGCGGCTTCCTACGAGCAGTACTTC. Its translation is CASSPGAASYEQYF. Combining the CDR3 with reference TRBV18 and TRBJ2-7 gives the whole variable domain NAGVMQNPRHLVRRRGQEARLRCSPMKGHSHVYWYRQLPEEGLKFMVYLQKENIIDESGMPKERFSAEFPKEGPSILRIQQVVRGDSAAYFCASSPGAASYEQYFGPGTRLTVT.

This clonotype was found once. The rearrangement joins TRBV11-3 to TRBJ1-2; D is unresolved. The germline CDR1 and CDR2 sequences are SGHNT and YENEEA. V shed 5 bases and J shed 3 bases, with 7 bases lying between them. The CDR3 runs to 12 residues. The DNA for the CDR3 is TGTGCCAGCAGCCCTGGGGACTATGGCTACACCTTC. Protein product: CASSPGDYGYTF.

The gene calls are TRBV4-3 and TRBJ2-5; D tentatively reads TRBD1 or TRBD2 (5 bases each). V was shortened by 1 base and J by 5 bases, with 14 bases between the two germline ends. This CDR3 contains 15 residues. Germline V CDR1 and CDR2: LGHNA, YSLEER. CDR3 sequence: CASSQATGTWETQYF. The CDR3 region has the DNA TGCGCCAGCAGCCAAGCTACCGGGACGTGGGAGACCCAGTACTTC.

The chain has TRBV24-1 and TRBJ2-1; D gene ambiguous. Germline lookup yields CDR1 KGHDR and CDR2 SFDVKD. This CDR3 is built from 18 residues. Trimming pared 3 bases from V and 0 bases from J, leaving 17 bases between. The CDR3 spells CATSDPSLPASSYNEQFF. The CDR3 DNA follows: TGTGCCACCAGTGATCCGTCGCTTCCAGCGAGCTCCTACAATGAGCAGTTCTTC.

The chain carries TRBV30 and TRBJ1-2, with D unresolved. The CDR3 loop spans 13 amino acids. V was trimmed by 3 bases and J by 3 bases, leaving 11 bases between them. Per the germline V gene, CDR1 is GTSNPN and CDR2 is SVGIG (reference sequence). The CDR3 sequence is CAWRESSDYGYTF. In DNA, the CDR3 is TGTGCCTGGAGGGAATCAAGTGACTATGGCTACACCTTC.

The V call is TRBV2, the J call TRBJ2-1, with a weak D call TRBD2 (6 bases). The length of the CDR3 is 14 residues. V was cut by 8 bases and J by 6 bases, with 17 bases left in between. Germline assignment: CDR1 SNHLY and CDR2 FYNNEI. CDR3 residues: CASLSGPKSNEQFF. CDR3 DNA: TGTGCCAGCTTAAGCGGGCCCAAAAGCAATGAGCAGTTCTTC.

The V call is TRBV7-9, the J call TRBJ2-3, with D tentatively TRBD1 (6 bases). CDR1 and CDR2 (germline): SEHNR, FQNEAQ (reference sequence). The ends were cut back, 5 bases at V and 1 base at J, with 19 bases in the middle. The CDR3 is made up of 17 amino acids. The CDR3 nucleotides read TGTGCCAGCAGCCCACCCGTCGCAGGGGCGCGCACAGATACGCAGTATTTT. This codes for CASSPPVAGARTDTQYF.

This chain uses TRBV19 with TRBJ1-1, with 8 bases matching TRBD1. The junction had 2 bases not matched to a gene; V was cut back by 1 base and J by 1 base. Germline assignment: CDR1 LNHDA and CDR2 SQIVND (reference sequence). The CDR3 is 15 residues long. CDR3 protein: CASSIAGQGNTEAFF. CDR3 coding DNA: TGTGCCAGTAGTATAGCCGGACAGGGGAACACTGAAGCTTTCTTT.

This chain links TRBV12-3 or TRBV12-4 with TRBJ2-3, with D unresolved. Trimming removed 7 bases at V and 3 bases at J, with 5 bases between. The CDR3 has 11 residues. This chain's CDR3 is CASIGTDTQYF. CDR3 DNA: TGTGCCAGCATTGGGACAGATACGCAGTATTTT.

J is TRBJ2-7 and V is TRBV11-2; no clear D. Germline CDR1 and CDR2: SGHAT and FQNNGV. There are 13 residues in the CDR3. V was clipped by 3 bases and J by 5 bases, with 11 bases between them. This chain's CDR3 is CASSFGIAHEQYF. The CDR3, as DNA: TGTGCCAGCAGCTTTGGGATAGCCCACGAGCAGTACTTC.

The chain combines TRBV7-9 with TRBJ1-6; D is uncertain. The length of the CDR3 is 14 residues. The V end was cut by 5 bases, the J end by 7 bases, with 12 bases between. Germline assignment: CDR1 SEHNR and CDR2 FQNEAQ (reference sequence). CDR3 in DNA: TGTGCCAGCAGCGAGGCAGTAGCAAATTCACCCCTCCACTTT. The encoded protein is CASSEAVANSPLHF. Looking up the rest from reference TRBV7-9 and TRBJ1-6 gives the full variable domain: DTGVSQNPRHKITKRGQNVTFRCDPISEHNRLYWYRQTLGQGPEFLTYFQNEAQLEKSRLLSDRFSAERPKGSFSTLEIQRTEQGDSAMYLCASSEAVANSPLHFGNGTRLTVT.

The chain recombines TRBV19 with TRBJ2-7; the D gene is possibly TRBD1 (5 bases). The length of the CDR3 is 14 residues. Trimming took 3 bases from V and 6 from J, leaving 15 bases between them. Germline V gene sequence: CDR1 LNHDA, CDR2 SQIVND (reference sequence). As DNA, the CDR3 is TGTGCCAGTAGTATTGGGCAGGGAACGGGCGAGCAGTACTTC. It is translated as CASSIGQGTGEQYF. Full variable domain (remainder filled in from reference TRBV19 and TRBJ2-7): DGGITQSPKYLFRKEGQNVTLSCEQNLNHDAMYWYRQDPGQGLRLIYYSQIVNDFQKGDIAEGYSVSREKKESFPLTVTSAQKNPTAFYLCASSIGQGTGEQYFGPGTRLTVT.

The gene calls are TRBV12-3 or TRBV12-4 and TRBJ1-2, with 7 positions matching TRBD1. This CDR3 is 15 amino acids long. V lost 5 bases to trimming and J lost 6 bases; unmatched junction nucleotides: 12. This chain's CDR3 is CASSHRDRPVHGYTF. The CDR3 nucleotides read TGTGCCAGCAGTCACCGGGACAGACCCGTACATGGCTACACCTTC.

The V call is TRBV29-1, the J call TRBJ2-5; tentative D call: TRBD2 (5 bases). The CDR3 contains 13 residues. CDR1 and CDR2 (germline): SQVTM, ANQGSEA. V lost 1 base and J lost 9, with 15 bases in between. The CDR3 region has the DNA TGCAGCGTTGAAGCCCCGTCCCGAGGGCCCCAGTACTTC. It is translated as CSVEAPSRGPQYF.

The chain employs TRBV7-6 and TRBJ2-5; 10 positions match TRBD2. Germline V gives CDR1 SGHVS, CDR2 FNYEAQ. CDR3 length: 15 residues. The trim removed 5 bases at V and 2 bases at J, leaving 5 bases unmatched. The CDR3 is CASSPGLAEQETQYF. The CDR3 coding sequence is TGTGCCAGCAGCCCAGGACTAGCGGAACAAGAGACCCAGTACTTC.

This clonotype has just one count. The chain has TRBV12-3 or TRBV12-4 and TRBJ2-7; possible D gene TRBD1, 6 bases. V was pared by 1 base and J by 11 bases, with 18 bases between. This CDR3 has 14 residues. CDR3 sequence reads: CASSLGPGQSSKYF. The CDR3 DNA follows: TGTGCCAGCAGTTTAGGGCCCGGACAGTCATCTAAGTACTTC.

The rearrangement joins TRBV5-4 to TRBJ1-2, with D maybe TRBD1 (5 bases). There are 15 residues in the CDR3. CDR1 SGHNT and CDR2 YYREEE come from the germline V gene (reference sequence). V was trimmed by 0 bases and J by 4 bases, leaving 13 bases between them. CDR3 sequence: CASSLDRSTAYGYTF. The DNA of the CDR3 is TGTGCCAGCAGCTTGGACCGATCGACAGCCTATGGCTACACCTTC.

The CDR3 loop is CASTLGVSRPGEETQYF. CDR3 coding DNA: TGTGCCAGCACCCTAGGGGTAAGCAGGCCGGGCGAAGAGACCCAGTACTTC. The chain joins TRBV12-3 or TRBV12-4 to TRBJ2-5; TRBD1 might be the D (5 bases). The CDR3 runs 17 residues. The germline V and J ends were trimmed by 7 bases and 3 bases, with 24 bases remaining between them.

This clonotype was seen once. CDR3 in DNA: TGTGCCAGCAGGTTGGGTGGGACAGGGCATTCACCCCTCCACTTT. Translating it yields CASRLGGTGHSPLHF. The chain couples TRBV12-3 or TRBV12-4 to TRBJ1-6, with TRBD1 matching over 9 bases. CDR3 length: 15 residues. V was pared by 6 bases and J by 8 bases, with 8 bases of the junction left unmatched.

The V call is TRBV3-1, the J call TRBJ1-2; no firm D call. The germline V gene encodes CDR1 LGHDT and CDR2 YNNKEL (reference sequence). V lost 5 bases and J lost 11, with 12 bases in between. The CDR3 is 11 residues long. This CDR3 is CASSTRDHYTF. In nucleotides, the CDR3 is TGTGCCAGCAGCACCCGGGATCATTACACCTTC.

V gene TRBV2 combines with J gene TRBJ1-5, with 8 bases identical to TRBD1. Germline V gene data show CDR1 as SNHLY and CDR2 as FYNNEI. J gave up 4 bases and V 8 bases, and 7 bases lay outside the gene matches. CDR3 length equals 14 residues. The CDR3 sequence is CASSWDRSNQPQHF. Here the CDR3 DNA reads TGTGCCAGCTCCTGGGACAGGTCAAATCAGCCCCAGCATTTT.

V and J are TRBV3-1 and TRBJ2-5; D is uncertain. V gave up 4 bases and J gave up 4 bases, with 7 bases separating them. This CDR3 has 12 amino acids. CDR1 LGHDT and CDR2 YNNKEL come from the germline V gene (reference sequence). The CDR3 bases are TGTGCCAGCAGCCCCGGAAGAGAGACCCAGTACTTC. Encoded protein: CASSPGRETQYF.